A selection of T cell receptor beta chains follows, all from one sample in a study of tumor-infiltrating lymphocytes in primary liver carcinoma. TCRdb reprocessed the multiplex PCR reads with MiXCR, giving one entry per CDR3 protein. The sample shows 80,000 to 100,000 distinct CDR3 sequences, about 70% of them seen only once. Source material: tumor-adjacent normal liver tissue. These receptors came from a man in his forties with primary liver carcinoma and hepatitis B virus infection. Both conserved end residues are part of each CDR3. D genes are given only for firm matches. Expanded clones are given a class, and other clones once, few, many or no size at all.

v_call	clone_size	j_call	cdr3_length	d_call	cdr3_nt	cdr3_aa
TRBV12-3/TRBV12-4	.	TRBJ2-5	13	.	TGTGCCAGCAGCCTGAGGGTCGGTGAGACCCAGTGCTTC	CASSLRVGETQCF
TRBV11-2	.	TRBJ2-7	14	TRBD2	TGTGCCAGCACCTTGGGTCGGGGGGATGAGGAGCAATACTTC	CASTLGRGDEEQYF
TRBV11-1	.	TRBJ2-5	19	.	TGCGCCAGCAGCCCGCCCCCGGATGTCAGGGAGGACTTCCAAGAGACCCAGTACTTC	CASSPPPDVREDFQETQYF
TRBV6-1	.	TRBJ2-1	19	.	TGTGCCTGCAGTAATCCTACCGGGAAGGCCGCGGTTGGGAACGATGAGCAGTTCTTC	CACSNPTGKAAVGNDEQFF
TRBV14	.	TRBJ2-7	16	TRBD2	TGTGCCAGCAGCCCCGCCCGGGGAGCGGGACTCTACGAGCAGTACTTC	CASSPARGAGLYEQYF
TRBV6-5	.	TRBJ1-5	17	.	TGTACCAGCTGTCCACAAAACCCTTTCTATAGCAATCAGCCCCAGCATTTT	CTSCPQNPFYSNQPQHF
TRBV11-2	.	TRBJ2-3	16	TRBD2	TGTGCCAGCAGCTTAAATAGCGGGAGATTAACAGATATGCAGTATTTT	CASSLNSGRLTDMQYF
TRBV12-3/TRBV12-4	.	TRBJ1-1	16	.	TGTGCCAGCAGTCGCGACCGGACGGGGGAGGGCACTGAAGTTTTCTTT	CASSRDRTGEGTEVFF
TRBV6-4	.	TRBJ2-6	18	TRBD1	TGTGCCAGCAGTGACCAGGGGACAGGGGGCCCTGGGGCCAACGTCCTGACTTTC	CASSDQGTGGPGANVLTF
TRBV28	few	TRBJ1-5	13	.	TGTGCCAGCAGTTTTGGAATAAATCAGCCCCAGCATTTT	CASSFGINQPQHF
TRBV10-3	.	TRBJ2-7	15	.	TGTGCCATCGGTGAGTCTGAGGGGGAAGGCCACGAGGAGTACTTC	CAIGESEGEGHEEYF
TRBV20-1	.	TRBJ2-1	13	.	TGCGGTGCTTATTGGGAGGTCGACAATGAGCAGTTCTTC	CGAYWEVDNEQFF
TRBV11-2	many	TRBJ1-1	15	.	TGTGCCAGCAGCTTAGATCTGGGGGGAAGGGCTGAAGCTTTCTTT	CASSLDLGGRAEAFF
TRBV5-1	many	TRBJ2-7	14	.	TGCGCCAGCAGCTTGGAGGGTAGTTCACCCGAGCAGTACTTC	CASSLEGSSPEQYF
TRBV19	.	TRBJ2-1	17	TRBD1	TGTGCCAGTAGTATAGTCCGGACAGGGGGCACGATAAATGAGCAGTTCTTC	CASSIVRTGGTINEQFF
TRBV20-1	once	TRBJ2-1	15	TRBD2	TGCAGGGCTAGAGGGGAACTTAGCGGGAGCAATGAGCAGTTCTTC	CRARGELSGSNEQFF
TRBV29-1	.	TRBJ2-3	13	.	TGCAGCGTTGAGATGGGCAGGTGGAATACGCAGTATTTT	CSVEMGRWNTQYF
TRBV11-2	large	TRBJ2-1	16	TRBD2	TGTGCCAGCAGCTTGGATATCGGACTAGCCATGGGTGAGCAGTTCTTC	CASSLDIGLAMGEQFF
TRBV28	.	TRBJ2-5	13	TRBD1	TGTGCCAGCAGCCGGACAGGGGCAGAGACCCGGTACTTC	CASSRTGAETRYF
TRBV6-2/TRBV6-3	.	TRBJ2-1	13	.	TGTGCCAGCAGTTACTCTAGGTGGGATGAGCAGCTATTC	CASSYSRWDEQLF
TRBV11-1	.	TRBJ2-7	16	.	TGTGCCAGCAGCTTACCTTTTGAATACGGTACCTATGAGCAGTACTTC	CASSLPFEYGTYEQYF
TRBV11-3	.	TRBJ2-1	16	TRBD2	TGTGCCAACAGCTTATCGGAGACTAGCGGGAGAGGTGAGCAGTTCTTC	CANSLSETSGRGEQFF
TRBV5-1	.	TRBJ2-5	15	.	TGCGCTAGCAGCTTGGAGGGACGAGGAGGAGAGACCCAGTACTTC	CASSLEGRGGETQYF
TRBV11-1	once	TRBJ2-5	14	.	TGCGCCAGCAGCTTCCGCGGCGGGGCGCATACCCAGTACTTC	CASSFRGGAHTQYF
TRBV7-9	.	TRBJ1-2	11	.	TGTGCCGGCAGCCTATTGGAAGGCTACACCTTC	CAGSLLEGYTF
TRBV6-1	.	TRBJ2-6	16	.	TGTGCCAGCAATCCAGGGAGTTCCTCCGGGGCCAACGTCCTGGTTTTC	CASNPGSSSGANVLVF
TRBV6-1	.	TRBJ1-5	14	TRBD1	TGTGCCAGCAGTGCACAGGGGACTGAGCAGCCCCAGCATTTT	CASSAQGTEQPQHF
TRBV28	.	TRBJ2-5	16	TRBD1	TGTGCCAGCAGTCCCTTGGACAGGGTAGGCCAAGAGACCCAGTACTTC	CASSPLDRVGQETQYF
TRBV7-3	.	TRBJ2-5	12	.	TGTACCAGCAGCTTAAATGGAGGGACCCAGTACTTC	CTSSLNGGTQYF
TRBV12-3/TRBV12-4	.	TRBJ2-3	15	.	TGCGCCAGCAGTTTAGACTACCCCCCCACAGATACGCAGTATTTT	CASSLDYPPTDTQYF
TRBV4-1	.	TRBJ1-5	17	TRBD1	TGCGCCAGCAGCCCCCGTTCTGATGAGACAGGGGGACAGCTCCAGCTTTTT	CASSPRSDETGGQLQLF
TRBV7-9	.	TRBJ2-1	15	TRBD2	TGTGCCAGCAGCTTACTAGCGGGAGGACGGGATGAGCAGTTCTTC	CASSLLAGGRDEQFF
TRBV11-2	.	TRBJ1-1	15	.	TGTGCTAGCAACTTGGATCTGGGGGGAAGGGCTGAAGCTTTCTTT	CASNLDLGGRAEAFF
TRBV11-1	.	TRBJ2-1	15	TRBD2	TGTGCCAGCAGCAGACTAGCGGGAGGGCGCAATGAGCGGTTCTTT	CASSRLAGGRNERFF
TRBV7-8	.	TRBJ2-2	16	.	TGTGACAGCAGCCCACGGCTATGGGGCGGCACCGGGGAACTGTTTTTT	CDSSPRLWGGTGELFF
TRBV29-1	many	TRBJ1-1	11	.	TGCAGCGTTGAACCCGGGACAGAAGCTTTCTTT	CSVEPGTEAFF
TRBV29-1	many	TRBJ2-4	11	.	TGCAGCGTTGAAGAGGAAGGGGTGCGGTACTTC	CSVEEEGVRYF
TRBV25-1	few	TRBJ2-6	15	.	TGTGCCAGCAGTGACCACCACTCTGGGGCCAACGTCCTGACTTTC	CASSDHHSGANVLTF